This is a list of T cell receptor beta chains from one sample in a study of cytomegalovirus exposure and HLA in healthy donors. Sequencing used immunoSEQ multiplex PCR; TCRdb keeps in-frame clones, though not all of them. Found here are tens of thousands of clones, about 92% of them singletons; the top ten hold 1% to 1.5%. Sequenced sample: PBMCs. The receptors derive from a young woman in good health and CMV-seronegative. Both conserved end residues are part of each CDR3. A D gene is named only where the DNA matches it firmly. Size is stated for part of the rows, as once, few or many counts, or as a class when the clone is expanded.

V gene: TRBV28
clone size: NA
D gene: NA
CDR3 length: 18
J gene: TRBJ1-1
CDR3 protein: CASSSEMTDVTMNTEAFF
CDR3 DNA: TGTGCCAGCAGTTCCGAAATGACAGATGTGACGATGAACACTGAAGCTTTCTTT

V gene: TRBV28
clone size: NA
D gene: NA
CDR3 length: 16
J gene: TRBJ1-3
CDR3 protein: CASSPATGSSGNTIYF
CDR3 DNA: TGTGCCAGCAGCCCCGCCACAGGGAGCTCTGGAAACACCATATATTTT

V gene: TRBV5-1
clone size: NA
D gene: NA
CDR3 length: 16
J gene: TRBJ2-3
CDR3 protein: CASSLGQGLGTDTQYF
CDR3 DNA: TGCGCCAGCAGCTTGGGGCAGGGGCTAGGCACAGATACGCAGTATTTT

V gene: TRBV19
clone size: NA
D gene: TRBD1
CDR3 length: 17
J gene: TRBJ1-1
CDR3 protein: CASRAGGMVGRDTEAFF
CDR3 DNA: TGTGCCAGTAGGGCAGGGGGAATGGTAGGTCGCGACACTGAAGCTTTCTTT

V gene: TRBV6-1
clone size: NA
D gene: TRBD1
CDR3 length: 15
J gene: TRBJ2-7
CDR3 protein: CASSQETGGVYEQYF
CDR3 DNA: TGTGCCAGCAGCCAAGAGACAGGGGGCGTCTACGAGCAGTACTTC

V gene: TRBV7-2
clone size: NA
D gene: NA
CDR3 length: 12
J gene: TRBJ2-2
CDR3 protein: CASSYYTGELFF
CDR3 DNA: TGTGCCAGCAGCTACTACACCGGGGAGCTGTTTTTT

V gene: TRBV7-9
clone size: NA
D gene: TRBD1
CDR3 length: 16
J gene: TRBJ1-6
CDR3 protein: CASSPGTGFRNSPLHF
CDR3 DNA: TGTGCCAGCAGCCCCGGGACAGGTTTTCGCAATTCACCCCTCCACTTT

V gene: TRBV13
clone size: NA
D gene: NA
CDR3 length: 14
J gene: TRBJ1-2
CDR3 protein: CASSLVSLNYGYTF
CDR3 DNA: TGTGCCAGCAGCTTAGTGTCACTTAACTATGGCTACACCTTC

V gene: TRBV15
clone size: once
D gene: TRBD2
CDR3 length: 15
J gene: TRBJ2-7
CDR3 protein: CATSRLSGSSYEQYF
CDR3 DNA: TGTGCCACCAGCAGACTTAGCGGGAGCTCCTACGAGCAGTACTTC

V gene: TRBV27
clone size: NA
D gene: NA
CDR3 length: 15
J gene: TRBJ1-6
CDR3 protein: CASSLSSPGEGPLHF
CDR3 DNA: TGTGCCAGCAGTTTATCTTCGCCGGGTGAGGGACCCCTCCACTTT

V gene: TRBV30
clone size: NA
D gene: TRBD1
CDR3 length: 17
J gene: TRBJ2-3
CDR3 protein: CAWSALSSEWDRDTQYF
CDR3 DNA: TGTGCCTGGAGTGCTCTGTCCTCTGAATGGGACAGAGATACGCAGTATTTT

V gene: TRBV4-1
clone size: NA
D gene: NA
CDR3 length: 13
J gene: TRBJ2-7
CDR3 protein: CASSLSARDPVYF
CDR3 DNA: TGCGCCAGCAGCCTGTCCGCCCGGGATCCCGTGTACTTC

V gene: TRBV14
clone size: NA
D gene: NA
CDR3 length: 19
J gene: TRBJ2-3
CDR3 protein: CASSLAESGAGPSTDTQYF
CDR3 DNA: TGTGCCAGCAGCCTAGCGGAGTCAGGAGCGGGCCCGAGCACAGATACGCAGTATTTT

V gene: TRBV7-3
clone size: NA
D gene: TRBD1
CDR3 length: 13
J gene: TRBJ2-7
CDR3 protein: CASSRDRGFEQYF
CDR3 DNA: TGTGCCAGCAGCCGGGACAGGGGCTTTGAGCAGTACTTC

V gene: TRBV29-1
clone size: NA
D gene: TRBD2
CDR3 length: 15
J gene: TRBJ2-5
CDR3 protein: CSVLRLAGSQETQYF
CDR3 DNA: TGCAGCGTTTTACGACTAGCGGGGTCCCAAGAGACCCAGTACTTC

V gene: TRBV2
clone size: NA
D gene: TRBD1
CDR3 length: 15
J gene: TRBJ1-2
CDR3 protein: CASSTQGEGFYGYTF
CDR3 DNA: TGTGCCAGCAGTACGCAGGGGGAAGGATTCTATGGCTACACCTTC

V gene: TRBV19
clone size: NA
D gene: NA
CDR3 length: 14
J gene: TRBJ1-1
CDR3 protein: CASSQRGENTEAFF
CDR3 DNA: TGTGCCAGTAGTCAACGGGGGGAGAACACTGAAGCTTTCTTT

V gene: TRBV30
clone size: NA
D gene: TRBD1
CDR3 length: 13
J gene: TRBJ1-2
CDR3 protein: CAWEETGEYGYTF
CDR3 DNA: TGTGCCTGGGAAGAGACAGGGGAGTATGGCTACACCTTC

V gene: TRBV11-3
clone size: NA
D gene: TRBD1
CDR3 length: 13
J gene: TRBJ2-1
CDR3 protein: CASSLSHGTATFF
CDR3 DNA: TGTGCCAGCAGCTTGAGTCACGGGACAGCTACTTTCTTC

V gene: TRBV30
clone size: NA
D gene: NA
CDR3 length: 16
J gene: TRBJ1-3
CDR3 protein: CAWTFARPGSGNTIYF
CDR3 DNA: TGTGCCTGGACCTTTGCCAGGCCGGGGAGTGGAAACACCATATATTTT

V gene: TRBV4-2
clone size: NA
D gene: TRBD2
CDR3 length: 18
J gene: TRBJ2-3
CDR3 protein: CASSQDLSGGATRDTQYF
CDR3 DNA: TGTGCCAGCAGCCAAGATCTTAGCGGGGGGGCCACGAGGGATACGCAGTATTTT

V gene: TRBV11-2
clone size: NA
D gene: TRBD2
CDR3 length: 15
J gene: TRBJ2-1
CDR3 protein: CASSSPFQRGNEQFF
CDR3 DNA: TGTGCCAGCAGCTCGCCCTTCCAGCGGGGCAATGAGCAGTTCTTC

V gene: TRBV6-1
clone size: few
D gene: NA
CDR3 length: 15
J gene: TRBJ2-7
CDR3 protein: CASSVDGSGSYEQYF
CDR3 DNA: TGTGCCAGCAGCGTGGACGGGAGCGGTTCCTACGAGCAGTACTTC

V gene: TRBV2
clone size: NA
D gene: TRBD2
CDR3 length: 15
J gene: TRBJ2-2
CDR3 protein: CASSSSGGASGELFF
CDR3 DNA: TGTGCCAGCAGTTCTAGCGGGGGGGCCAGCGGGGAGCTGTTTTTT

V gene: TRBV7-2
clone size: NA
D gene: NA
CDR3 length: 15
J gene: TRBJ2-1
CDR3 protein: CASSLRFPAYNEQFF
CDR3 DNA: TGTGCCAGCAGCTTGCGTTTCCCCGCCTACAATGAGCAGTTCTTC

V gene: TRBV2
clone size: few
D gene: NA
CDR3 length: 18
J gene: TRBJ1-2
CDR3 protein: CASSEALGRGHSQGGYTF
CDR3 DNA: TGTGCCAGCAGTGAAGCACTGGGCAGGGGCCACTCCCAAGGGGGCTACACCTTC

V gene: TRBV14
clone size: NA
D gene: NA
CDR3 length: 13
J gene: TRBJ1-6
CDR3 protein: CASSLTANSPLHF
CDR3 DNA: TGTGCCAGCAGCCTTACTGCTAATTCACCCCTCCACTTT

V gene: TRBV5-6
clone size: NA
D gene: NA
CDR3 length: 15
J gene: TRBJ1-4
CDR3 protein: CASSLAGVPNEKLFF
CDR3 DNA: TGTGCCAGCAGCTTGGCGGGGGTTCCTAATGAAAAACTGTTTTTT

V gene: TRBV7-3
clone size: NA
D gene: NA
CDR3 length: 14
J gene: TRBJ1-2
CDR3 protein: CASSLNAGAKGYTF
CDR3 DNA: TGTGCCAGCAGCTTAAATGCAGGGGCCAAGGGCTACACCTTC

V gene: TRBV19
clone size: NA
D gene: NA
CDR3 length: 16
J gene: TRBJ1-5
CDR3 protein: CASITRGGRSNQPQHF
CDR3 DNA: TGTGCCAGTATCACGAGGGGGGGACGGAGCAATCAGCCCCAGCATTTT

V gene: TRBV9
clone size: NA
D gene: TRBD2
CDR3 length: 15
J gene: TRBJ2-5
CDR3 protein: CASSVGRLGMETQYF
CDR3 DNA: TGTGCCAGCAGCGTCGGGAGGCTCGGTATGGAGACCCAGTACTTC

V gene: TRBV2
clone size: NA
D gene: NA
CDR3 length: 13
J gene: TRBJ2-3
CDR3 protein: CASSPGFTDTQYF
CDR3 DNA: TGTGCCAGCAGTCCGGGATTTACAGATACGCAGTATTTT

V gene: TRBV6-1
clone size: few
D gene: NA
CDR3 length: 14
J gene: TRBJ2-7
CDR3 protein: CASSEAPGSYEQYF
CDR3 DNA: TGTGCCAGCAGTGAAGCTCCGGGGTCCTACGAGCAGTACTTC

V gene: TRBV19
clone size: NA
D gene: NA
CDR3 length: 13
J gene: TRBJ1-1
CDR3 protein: CASTGEIDTEAFF
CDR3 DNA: TGTGCCAGTACAGGCGAAATTGACACTGAAGCTTTCTTT

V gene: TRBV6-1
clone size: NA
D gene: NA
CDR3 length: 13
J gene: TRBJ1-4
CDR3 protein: CASSESPRGKLFF
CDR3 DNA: TGTGCCAGCAGTGAAAGCCCACGGGGAAAACTGTTTTTT

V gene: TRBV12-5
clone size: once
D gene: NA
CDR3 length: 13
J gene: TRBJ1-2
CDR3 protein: CASGAYRAGGYTF
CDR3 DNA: TGTGCTAGTGGCGCATACAGGGCCGGCGGCTACACCTTC

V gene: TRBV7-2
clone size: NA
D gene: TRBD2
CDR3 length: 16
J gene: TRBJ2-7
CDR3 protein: CASSFPRLAASYEQYF
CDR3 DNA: TGTGCCAGCAGCTTCCCCCGACTAGCGGCCTCCTACGAGCAGTACTTC

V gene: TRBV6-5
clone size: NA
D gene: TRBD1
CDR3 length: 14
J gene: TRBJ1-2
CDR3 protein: CASSRQTGGGGYTF
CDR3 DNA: TGTGCCAGCAGCCGCCAGACAGGGGGCGGGGGCTACACCTTC

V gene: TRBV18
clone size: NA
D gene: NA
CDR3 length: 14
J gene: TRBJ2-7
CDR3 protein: CASSPTRSSYEQYF
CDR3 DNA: TGTGCCAGCTCACCAACGAGGAGCTCCTACGAGCAGTACTTC

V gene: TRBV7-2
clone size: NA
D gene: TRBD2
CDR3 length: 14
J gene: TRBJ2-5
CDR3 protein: CASSLGEGQETQYF
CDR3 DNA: TGTGCCAGCAGCTTAGGGGAGGGACAAGAGACCCAGTACTTC

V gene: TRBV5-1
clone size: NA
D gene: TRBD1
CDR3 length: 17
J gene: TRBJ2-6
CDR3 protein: CASSRGQGISGANVLTF
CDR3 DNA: TGCGCCAGCAGCAGGGGACAGGGGATCTCTGGGGCCAACGTCCTGACTTTC

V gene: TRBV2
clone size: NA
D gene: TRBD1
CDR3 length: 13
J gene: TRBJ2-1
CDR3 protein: CAGGTGLGNEQFF
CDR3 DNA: TGTGCCGGCGGGACAGGGCTGGGCAATGAGCAGTTCTTC

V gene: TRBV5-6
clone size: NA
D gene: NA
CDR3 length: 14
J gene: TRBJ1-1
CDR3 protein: CASSLGGGGTEAFF
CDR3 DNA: TGTGCCAGCAGCTTGGGGGGGGGAGGCACTGAAGCTTTCTTT

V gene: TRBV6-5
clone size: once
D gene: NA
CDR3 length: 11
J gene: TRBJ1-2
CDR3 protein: CAAGPGNGYTF
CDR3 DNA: TGTGCCGCGGGCCCCGGCAACGGCTACACCTTC

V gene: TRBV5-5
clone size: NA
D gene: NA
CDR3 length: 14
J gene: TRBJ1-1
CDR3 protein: CASSLLQKNTEAFF
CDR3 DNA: TGTGCCAGCAGCTTGTTACAGAAGAACACTGAAGCTTTCTTT

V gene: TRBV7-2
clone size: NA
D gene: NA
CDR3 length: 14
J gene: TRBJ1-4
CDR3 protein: CASSSPTGGEKLFF
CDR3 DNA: TGTGCCAGCAGCTCCCCGACCGGGGGGGAAAAACTGTTTTTT